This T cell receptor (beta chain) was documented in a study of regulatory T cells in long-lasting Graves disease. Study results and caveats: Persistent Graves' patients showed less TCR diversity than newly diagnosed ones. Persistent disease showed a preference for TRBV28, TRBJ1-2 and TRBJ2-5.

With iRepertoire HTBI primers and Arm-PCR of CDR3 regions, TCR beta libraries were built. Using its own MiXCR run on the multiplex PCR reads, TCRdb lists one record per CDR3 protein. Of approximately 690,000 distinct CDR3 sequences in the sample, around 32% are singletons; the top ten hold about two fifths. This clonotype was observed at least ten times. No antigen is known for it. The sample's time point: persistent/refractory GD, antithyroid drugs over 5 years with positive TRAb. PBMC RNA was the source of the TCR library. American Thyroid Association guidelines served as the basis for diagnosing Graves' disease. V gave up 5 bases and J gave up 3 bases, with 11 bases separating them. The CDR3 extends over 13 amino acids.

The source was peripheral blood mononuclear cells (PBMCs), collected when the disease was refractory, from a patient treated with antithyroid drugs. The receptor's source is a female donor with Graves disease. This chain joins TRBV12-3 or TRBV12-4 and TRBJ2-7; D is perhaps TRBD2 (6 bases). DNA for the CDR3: TGTGCCAGCAGTGTGGGACTGAGCTACGAGCAGTACTTC. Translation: CASSVGLSYEQYF.